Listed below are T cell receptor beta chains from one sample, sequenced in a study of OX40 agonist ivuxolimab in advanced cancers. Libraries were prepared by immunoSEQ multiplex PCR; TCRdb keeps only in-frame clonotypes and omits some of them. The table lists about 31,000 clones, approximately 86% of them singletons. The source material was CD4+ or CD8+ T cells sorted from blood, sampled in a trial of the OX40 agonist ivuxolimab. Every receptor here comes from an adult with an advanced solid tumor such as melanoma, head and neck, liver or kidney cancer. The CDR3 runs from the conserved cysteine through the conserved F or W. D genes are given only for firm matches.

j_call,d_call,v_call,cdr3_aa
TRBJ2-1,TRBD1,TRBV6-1,CASSETGQENNEQFF
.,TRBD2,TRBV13,CASSLWTSGYEQYF
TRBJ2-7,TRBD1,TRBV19,CASSKGDSGYEQYF
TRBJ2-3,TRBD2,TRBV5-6,CASSDQLAGGRVTDTQYF
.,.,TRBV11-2,CASSFGSYEQYF
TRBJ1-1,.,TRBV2,CASSESPEAFF
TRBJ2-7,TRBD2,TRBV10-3,CATSPSGQPYEQYF
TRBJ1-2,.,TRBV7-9,CASSPVAVPNYGYTF
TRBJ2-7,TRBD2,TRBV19,CASSIGRLGLAGGYEQYF
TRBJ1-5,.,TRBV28,CACYTGYSNQPQHF
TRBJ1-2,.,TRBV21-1,CASSNRTGFYGYTF
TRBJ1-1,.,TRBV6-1,CATRTGNTEAFF
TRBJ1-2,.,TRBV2,CATFGGVGYGYTF
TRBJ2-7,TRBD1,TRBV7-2,CASSPATGTGGYEQYF
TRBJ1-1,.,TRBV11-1,CASSSLREGKAFF
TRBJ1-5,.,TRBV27,CASSSREGSNQPQHF
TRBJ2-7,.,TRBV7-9,CASSLVPGGSYEQYF
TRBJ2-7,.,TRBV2,CASKRRTYEQYF
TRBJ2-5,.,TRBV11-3,CASSVGAGTASETQYF
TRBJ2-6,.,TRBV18,CASSPQNSGANVLTF
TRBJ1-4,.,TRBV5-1,CASSLEGVETATNEKLFF
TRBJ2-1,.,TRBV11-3,CASSYSSDNEQFF
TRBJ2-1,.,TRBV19,CASSIGSGSEQFF
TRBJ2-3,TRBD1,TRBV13,CASSTRDRGSTDTQYF
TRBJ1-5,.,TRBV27,CASSPLRSGEIYQPQHF
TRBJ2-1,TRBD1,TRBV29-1,CSVGQGRNEQFF
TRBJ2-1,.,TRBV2,CASSDAGSNKQFF
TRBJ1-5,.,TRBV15,CATSRVRGTEYSNQPQHF
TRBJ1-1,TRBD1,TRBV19,CASGTGGYTEAFF